A selection of T cell receptor beta chains follows, all from one sample in a study of T cell responses to AZD1222 COVID-19 vaccine. The method was immunoSEQ multiplex PCR; TCRdb's version includes in-frame clones alone and lacks a portion of them. The sample contains about 78,000 clones, roughly nine tenths of which appear only once. Here the sequenced sample was peripheral blood, taken 28 days after the second AZD1222 dose. The receptors were gathered from an adult who received the AZD1222 COVID-19 vaccine. Each CDR3 is given with its conserved first and last residue. Size tells how often a clone was seen (once, few, many) or the class of an expanded clone, and some rows leave it out.

V | size | CDR3
TRBV5-1 | NA | CASSLEATTEFF
TRBV14 | NA | CASSPWTRGAGELFF
TRBV18 | NA | CASSPPGQANTGELFF
TRBV2 | once | CASRVSREQYF
TRBV5-5 | NA | CASSYPGQGTNYGYTF
TRBV5-1 | NA | CASSKGINSEAFF
TRBV28 | NA | CASISLQGANNQPQHF
TRBV9 | NA | CASSRRIDTQYF
TRBV20-1 | NA | CSASERVEDTQYF
TRBV4-1 | NA | CASSPGWGEQYF
TRBV7-2 | NA | CASSLAGVGEQYF
TRBV2 | NA | CASSQQGRNQPQHF
TRBV30 | NA | CAWSPSPGGRGNTIYF
TRBV3-1/TRBV3-2 | NA | CASSPYPGGEGKGEAFF
TRBV5-1 | NA | CASSPGQGGETQYF
TRBV24-1 | once | CATSDPPGQSGANVLTF
TRBV5-4 | once | CASSLMKVATGRSPLHF
TRBV11-2 | NA | CASSPSGVNNIQYF
TRBV19 | NA | CASTGGLEKLFF
TRBV28 | NA | CASSLPHRSDSPLHF
TRBV18 | NA | CASSQGTDTEAFF
TRBV29-1 | NA | CSVEQGSNQPQHF
TRBV5-4 | NA | CASSLEWNTGELFF
TRBV6-6 | once | CATRTGMNTGELFF
TRBV30 | NA | CAWSRGGGTEAFF
TRBV6-5 | NA | CASSNGQGGNQPQHF
TRBV6-5 | NA | CASSRTEINYGYTF
TRBV7-9 | once | CASRLSGTGGSGANVLTF
TRBV18 | NA | CASSPTTGTGSGNTIYF
TRBV19 | NA | CASSFAEGDSNQPQHF
TRBV6-5 | NA | CASSYSSFLDYGYTF
TRBV30 | few | CAWSVSQFNEKLFF
TRBV29-1 | NA | CSVEDSWPVETQYF
TRBV15 | NA | CATSRDRGGGTEAFF
TRBV28 | NA | CASSLSTNYGYTF
TRBV2 | NA | CASTGQVSNQPQHF
TRBV2 | NA | CASSEGGHTEAFF
TRBV29-1 | NA | CSVAYRVDTEAFF
TRBV5-1 | NA | CASSLQGSSTDTQYF
TRBV14 | once | CASSQSSGANVLTF
TRBV18 | NA | CASSPGGASTDTQYF
TRBV14 | NA | CASSQGVVGYEQYF
TRBV28 | NA | CASTLGGALGGYTF
TRBV28 | NA | CASRQGQRGSPLHF
TRBV28 | NA | CASSLVNGGGNQPQHF
TRBV19 | NA | CASRQGLGEATTF
TRBV6-1 | NA | CASSENQPQHF
TRBV7-2 | NA | CASSSRNSLTNYGYTF
TRBV7-8 | NA | CASSLSSGAGPQSTEAFF
TRBV9 | NA | CASSVGLGLSREQYF
TRBV11-2 | NA | CASSPQLLSANTGELFF
TRBV6-1 | NA | CASSEVAVSYEQYF
TRBV4-1 | NA | CASSQAGFLYSNQPQHF
TRBV19 | NA | CASSMRGNTEAFF
TRBV24-1 | once | CATARTGPHNNEQFF
TRBV5-1 | NA | CASSLGQGPEAFF